These T cell receptor beta chains were read from a single sample in a study of blood T cell repertoires in COVID-19. The method was immunoSEQ multiplex PCR; TCRdb's version includes in-frame clones alone and lacks a portion of them. The table records about 250,000 clones, more than 75% of them present only once. What was sequenced was PBMCs or T cells enriched from blood (not recorded which). These TCRs come from a man aged 35 to 55 who had recovered from COVID-19. Both conserved end residues are part of each CDR3. The order of the fields is V gene, J gene, D gene, clone size, CDR3 protein, CDR3 DNA. A D gene is named only where the DNA matches it firmly. Size tells how often a clone was seen (once, few, many) or the class of an expanded clone, and some rows leave it out.

>TRBV6-5|TRBJ1-1|NA|NA
CASTLGAEAFF
TGTGCCAGCACCCTGGGAGCTGAAGCTTTCTTT
>TRBV5-1|TRBJ1-2|NA|NA
CASSLVGGRGYTF
TGCGCCAGCAGCTTGGTAGGGGGACGCGGCTACACCTTC
>TRBV2|TRBJ1-2|TRBD1|NA
CASSTQTGGNYGYTF
TGTGCCAGCAGTACCCAGACAGGGGGAAACTATGGCTACACCTTC
>TRBV11-2|TRBJ2-7|NA|NA
CASSSFRDPYEQYF
TGTGCCAGCAGCTCTTTCCGGGATCCCTACGAGCAGTACTTC
>TRBV5-6|TRBJ2-3|NA|NA
CASSFFSGLNWGHTDTQYF
TGTGCCAGCAGCTTTTTCAGTGGCCTGAATTGGGGGCACACAGATACGCAGTATTTT
>TRBV11-3|TRBJ2-1|TRBD1|NA
CASSLDGNRGHNEQFF
TGTGCCAGCAGCTTAGATGGAAACAGGGGCCACAATGAGCAGTTCTTC
>TRBV19|TRBJ2-7|TRBD2|NA
CASSKIPHPSGLTYEQYF
TGTGCCAGTAGTAAAATCCCCCACCCTAGCGGGTTAACCTACGAGCAGTACTTC
>TRBV11-3|TRBJ2-3|TRBD1|few
CASSLGWDSDTQYF
TGTGCCAGCAGCTTAGGGTGGGACAGTGATACGCAGTATTTT
>TRBV11-3|TRBJ2-5|TRBD2|NA
CASSHGLAGRYQETQYF
TGTGCCAGCAGCCACGGACTAGCGGGAAGGTACCAAGAGACCCAGTACTTC
>TRBV7-9|TRBJ1-4|NA|NA
CASSSVTGVDEKLFF
TGTGCCAGCAGCTCCGTAACGGGGGTCGATGAAAAACTGTTTTTT
>TRBV9|TRBJ2-3|TRBD2|NA
CASSVARSGGTTDTQYF
TGTGCCAGCAGCGTAGCGAGGAGCGGGGGGACCACAGATACGCAGTATTTT
>TRBV4-1|TRBJ1-5|TRBD1|once
CASSQGGTGSQPQHF
TGCGCCAGCAGCCAAGGTGGGACAGGGAGTCAGCCCCAGCATTTT
>TRBV19|TRBJ2-3|TRBD2|NA
CASSTRTSGGTDTQYF
TGTGCCAGTAGTACCCGGACTAGCGGGGGGACAGATACGCAGTATTTT
>TRBV27|TRBJ2-7|TRBD2|few
CASSLLGTSGYEQYF
TGTGCCAGCAGTTTGTTGGGGACTAGCGGCTACGAGCAGTACTTC
>TRBV4-1|TRBJ2-7|TRBD1|NA
CASSQETGTYEQYF
TGCGCCAGCAGCCAAGAGACAGGGACCTACGAGCAGTACTTC
>TRBV7-9|TRBJ2-7|NA|NA
CASSLVGATYEQYF
TGTGCCAGCAGCTTAGTAGGGGCTACCTACGAGCAGTACTTC
>TRBV6-2/TRBV6-3|TRBJ1-1|NA|NA
CASSNPSTPRFQAFF
TGTGCCAGCAGTAACCCGTCTACTCCTCGCTTTCAAGCTTTCTTT
>TRBV30|TRBJ2-3|TRBD2|NA
CAWSGGAPDTQYF
TGTGCCTGGTCCGGGGGGGCCCCAGATACGCAGTATTTT
>TRBV7-6|TRBJ2-5|TRBD1|NA
CASRGQEEETQYF
TGTGCCAGCAGGGGACAGGAGGAAGAGACCCAGTACTTC
>TRBV2|TRBJ1-6|TRBD1|NA
CASIGLGGTGVSPLHF
TGTGCCAGCATCGGACTTGGGGGGACAGGGGTTTCACCCCTCCACTTT
>TRBV19|TRBJ1-5|TRBD1|NA
CASSRGDSPYSNQPQHF
TGTGCCAGTAGTAGGGGGGACAGTCCATATAGCAATCAGCCCCAGCATTTT
>TRBV18|TRBJ1-3|NA|NA
CASSFVEAYDSSGNTIYF
TGTGCCAGCTCATTCGTCGAAGCGTATGATAGCTCTGGAAACACCATATATTTT
>TRBV30|TRBJ2-7|TRBD2|NA
CAWSAGGNNEQYF
TGTGCCTGGAGCGCGGGAGGCAACAACGAGCAGTACTTC
>TRBV30|TRBJ2-2|TRBD1|NA
CAWRNVPGQGWGTGELFF
TGTGCCTGGAGGAACGTTCCGGGACAGGGTTGGGGGACCGGGGAGCTGTTTTTT
>TRBV27|TRBJ2-7|TRBD2|NA
CASTPETGLAAYEQYF
TGTGCCAGCACCCCCGAGACGGGACTAGCGGCCTACGAGCAGTACTTC
>TRBV29-1|TRBJ2-7|NA|NA
CSVGGQGDEQYF
TGCAGCGTTGGGGGGCAAGGGGACGAGCAGTACTTC
>TRBV6-5|TRBJ2-7|NA|NA
CASSYSQGLGEQYF
TGTGCCAGCAGTTACTCCCAGGGGTTGGGGGAGCAGTACTTC
>TRBV2|TRBJ1-5|NA|NA
CASSEDRASNQPQHF
TGTGCCAGCAGTGAAGACAGGGCCAGCAATCAGCCCCAGCATTTT
>TRBV2|TRBJ1-2|NA|NA
CASSEAGYSGTNYGYTF
TGTGCCAGCAGTGAAGCAGGGTATAGCGGGACTAACTATGGCTACACCTTC
>TRBV6-5|TRBJ2-7|NA|NA
CASFFEQGGYEQYF
TGTGCCAGCTTTTTCGAGCAGGGGGGCTACGAGCAGTACTTC
>TRBV3-1/TRBV3-2|TRBJ1-1|NA|NA
CASSQAARGAFF
TGTGCCAGCAGCCAAGCAGCCCGGGGAGCTTTCTTT
>TRBV9|TRBJ1-4|NA|NA
CASSVAGNEKLFF
TGTGCCAGCAGCGTAGCGGGTAATGAAAAACTGTTTTTT
>TRBV6-6|TRBJ1-1|NA|once
CASSTTTGGEAFF
TGTGCCAGCAGTACAACGACAGGCGGTGAGGCTTTCTTT
>TRBV9|TRBJ1-2|NA|NA
CASSVDQGSYGYTF
TGTGCCAGCAGCGTAGATCAGGGGAGCTATGGCTACACCTTC
>TRBV19|TRBJ2-4|TRBD2|NA
CASSIFGGAAKNIQYF
TGTGCCAGTAGTATTTTCGGGGGGGCGGCCAAAAACATTCAGTACTTC
>TRBV29-1|TRBJ2-3|TRBD2|NA
CSALILAGGGSTDTQYF
TGCAGCGCCCTTATCTTAGCGGGAGGAGGGAGCACAGATACGCAGTATTTT
>TRBV6-2/TRBV6-3|TRBJ2-5|TRBD1|NA
CASSYAGQGARETQYF
TGTGCCAGCAGTTATGCGGGACAGGGGGCCCGCGAGACCCAGTACTTC
>TRBV6-5|TRBJ2-7|TRBD1|NA
CASSFYGTGLNEQYF
TGTGCCAGCAGTTTCTATGGGACAGGGCTTAACGAGCAGTACTTC
>TRBV20-1|TRBJ2-1|TRBD2|NA
CSASRGGTYNEQFF
TGCAGTGCTAGTCGCGGGGGGACCTACAATGAGCAGTTCTTC
>TRBV19|TRBJ2-1|TRBD1|NA
CASSILGTAYNEQFF
TGTGCCAGTAGTATACTTGGGACAGCCTACAATGAGCAGTTCTTC
>TRBV5-1|TRBJ2-1|TRBD2|once
CASSRTSGGGAPNEQFF
TGCGCCAGCAGCCGGACTTCGGGCGGGGGGGCCCCAAATGAGCAGTTCTTC
>TRBV5-1|TRBJ2-7|NA|NA
CASTSRGGISYEQYF
TGCGCCAGCACCTCTCGAGGGGGAATCTCCTACGAGCAGTACTTC
>TRBV10-3|TRBJ1-4|NA|NA
CAISESQRASNEKLFF
TGTGCCATCAGTGAGTCCCAGAGGGCCAGCAATGAAAAACTGTTTTTT
>TRBV20-1|TRBJ2-7|NA|NA
CSASDSYEQYF
TGCAGTGCTTCTGACTCTTACGAGCAGTACTTC
>TRBV29-1|TRBJ1-2|NA|NA
CSVGEGAYGYTF
TGCAGCGTGGGGGAGGGAGCCTATGGCTACACCTTC
>TRBV2|TRBJ1-1|NA|NA
CASRTGSSPEAFF
TGTGCCAGCAGAACAGGCAGTTCTCCTGAAGCTTTCTTT
>TRBV19|TRBJ1-1|NA|NA
CASSIGGSTEAFF
TGTGCCAGTAGTATCGGGGGATCCACTGAAGCTTTCTTT
>TRBV4-2|TRBJ2-3|NA|NA
CASSQDRDTQYF
TGTGCCAGCAGCCAAGACAGGGATACGCAGTATTTT